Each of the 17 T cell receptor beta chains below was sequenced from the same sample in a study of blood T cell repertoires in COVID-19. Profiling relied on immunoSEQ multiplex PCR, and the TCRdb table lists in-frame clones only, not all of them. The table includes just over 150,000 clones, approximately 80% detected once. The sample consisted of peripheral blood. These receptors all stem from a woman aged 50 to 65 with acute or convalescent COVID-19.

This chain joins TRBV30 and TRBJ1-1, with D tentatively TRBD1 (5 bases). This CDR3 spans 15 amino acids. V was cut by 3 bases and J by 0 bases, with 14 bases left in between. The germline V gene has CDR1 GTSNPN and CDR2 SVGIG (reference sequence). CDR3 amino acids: CAWRDGAGMNTEAFF. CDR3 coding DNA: TGTGCCTGGAGAGATGGGGCAGGGATGAACACTGAAGCTTTCTTT. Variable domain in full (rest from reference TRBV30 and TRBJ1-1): SQTIHQWPATLVQPVGSPLSLECTVEGTSNPNLYWYRQAAGRGLQLLFYSVGIGQISSEVPQNLSASRPQDRQFILSSKKLLLSDSGFYLCAWRDGAGMNTEAFFGQGTRLTVV.

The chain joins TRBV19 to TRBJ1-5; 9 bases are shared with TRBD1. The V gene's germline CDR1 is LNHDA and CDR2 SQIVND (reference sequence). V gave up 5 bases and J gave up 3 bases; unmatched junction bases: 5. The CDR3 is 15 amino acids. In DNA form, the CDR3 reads TGTGCCAGTAGTGTCCGGGACAGGGTCAATCAGCCCCAGCATTTT. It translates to CASSVRDRVNQPQHF.

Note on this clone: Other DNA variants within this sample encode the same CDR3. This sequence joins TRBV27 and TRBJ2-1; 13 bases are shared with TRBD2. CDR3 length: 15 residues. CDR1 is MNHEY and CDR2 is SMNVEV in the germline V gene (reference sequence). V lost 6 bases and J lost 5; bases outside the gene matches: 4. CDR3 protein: CASSRGTSGNNEQFF. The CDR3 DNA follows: TGTGCCAGCAGCCGGGGGACTAGCGGGAACAATGAGCAGTTCTTC.

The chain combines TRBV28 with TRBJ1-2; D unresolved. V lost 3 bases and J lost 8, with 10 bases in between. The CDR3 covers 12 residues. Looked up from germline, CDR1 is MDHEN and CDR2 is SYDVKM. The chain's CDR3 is CASSFGRYGYTF. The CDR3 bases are TGTGCCAGCAGTTTCGGGAGGTACGGCTACACCTTC.

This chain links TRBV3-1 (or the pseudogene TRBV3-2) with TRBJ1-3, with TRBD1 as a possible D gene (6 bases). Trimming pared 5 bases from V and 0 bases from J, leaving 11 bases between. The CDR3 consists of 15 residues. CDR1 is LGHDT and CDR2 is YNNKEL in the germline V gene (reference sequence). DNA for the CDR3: TGTGCCAGCAGCAAACAGGGCCGCTCTGGAAACACCATATATTTT. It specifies CASSKQGRSGNTIYF.

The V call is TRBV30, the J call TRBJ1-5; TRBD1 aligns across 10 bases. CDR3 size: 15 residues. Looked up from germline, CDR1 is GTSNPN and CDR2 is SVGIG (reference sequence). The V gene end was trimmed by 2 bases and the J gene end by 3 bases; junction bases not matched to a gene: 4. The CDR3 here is CAWSPGQGTNQPQHF. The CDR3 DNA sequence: TGTGCCTGGAGTCCGGGACAGGGGACCAATCAGCCCCAGCATTTT.

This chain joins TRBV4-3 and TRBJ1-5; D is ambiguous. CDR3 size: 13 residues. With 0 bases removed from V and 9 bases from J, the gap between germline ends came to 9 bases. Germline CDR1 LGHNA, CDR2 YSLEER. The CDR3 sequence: CASSQDPFGPQHF. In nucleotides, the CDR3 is TGCGCCAGCAGCCAAGACCCCTTCGGGCCCCAGCATTTT.

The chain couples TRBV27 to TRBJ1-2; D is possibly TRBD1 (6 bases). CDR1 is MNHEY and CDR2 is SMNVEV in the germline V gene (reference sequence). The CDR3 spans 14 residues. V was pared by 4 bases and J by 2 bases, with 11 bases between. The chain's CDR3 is CASSSRDTNYGYTF. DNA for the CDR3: TGTGCCAGCAGTTCCCGGGACACCAACTATGGCTACACCTTC.

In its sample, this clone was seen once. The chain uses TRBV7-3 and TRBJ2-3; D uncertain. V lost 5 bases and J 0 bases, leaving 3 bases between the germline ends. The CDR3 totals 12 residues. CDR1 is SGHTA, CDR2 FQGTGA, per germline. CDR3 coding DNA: TGTGCCAGCAGCCCTAGCACAGATACGCAGTATTTT. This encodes CASSPSTDTQYF.

CDR3: CASSQALAGGETQYF. DNA for the CDR3: TGTGCCAGCAGCCAAGCCCTAGCGGGGGGAGAGACCCAGTACTTC. This chain connects TRBV3-1 (or the pseudogene TRBV3-2) to TRBJ2-5; 11 nucleotides agree with TRBD2. Trimming took 1 base from V and 4 from J; bases not matched to a gene: 2. This CDR3 contains 15 residues. CDR1 is LGHDT and CDR2 is YNNKEL in the germline V gene (reference sequence).

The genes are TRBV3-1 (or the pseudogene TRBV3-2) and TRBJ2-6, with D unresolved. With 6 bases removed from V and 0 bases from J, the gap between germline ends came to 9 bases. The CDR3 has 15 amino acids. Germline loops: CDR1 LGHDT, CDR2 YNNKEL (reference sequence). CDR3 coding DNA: TGTGCCAGCAGTCGAGATTCCTCTGGGGCCAACGTCCTGACTTTC. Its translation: CASSRDSSGANVLTF.

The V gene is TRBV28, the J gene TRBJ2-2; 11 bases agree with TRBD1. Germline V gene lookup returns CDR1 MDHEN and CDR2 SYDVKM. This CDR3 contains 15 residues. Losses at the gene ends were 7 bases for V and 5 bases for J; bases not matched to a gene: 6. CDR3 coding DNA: TGTGCCAGCAAACTTGGACAGGGGGCGACCGGGGAGCTGTTTTTT. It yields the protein CASKLGQGATGELFF.

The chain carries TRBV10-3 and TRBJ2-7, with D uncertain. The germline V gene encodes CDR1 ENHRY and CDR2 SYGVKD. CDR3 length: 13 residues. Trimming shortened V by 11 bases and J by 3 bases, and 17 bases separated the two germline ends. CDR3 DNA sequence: TGTGCCTGTAGAAAGCAAGCACTCTACGAGCAGTACTTC. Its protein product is CACRKQALYEQYF.

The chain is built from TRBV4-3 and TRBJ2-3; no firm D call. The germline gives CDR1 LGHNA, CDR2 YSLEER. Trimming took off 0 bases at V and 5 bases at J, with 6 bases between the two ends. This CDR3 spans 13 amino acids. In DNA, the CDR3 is TGCGCCAGCAGCCAAGATAAGCTAGATACGCAGTATTTT. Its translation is CASSQDKLDTQYF.

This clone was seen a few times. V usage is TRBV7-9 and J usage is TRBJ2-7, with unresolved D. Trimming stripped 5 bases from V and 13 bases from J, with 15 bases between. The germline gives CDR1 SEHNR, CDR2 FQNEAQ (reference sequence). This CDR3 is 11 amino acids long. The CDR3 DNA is TGTGCCAGCAGCCTAACGTTACTCCTCTACTTC. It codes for CASSLTLLLYF.

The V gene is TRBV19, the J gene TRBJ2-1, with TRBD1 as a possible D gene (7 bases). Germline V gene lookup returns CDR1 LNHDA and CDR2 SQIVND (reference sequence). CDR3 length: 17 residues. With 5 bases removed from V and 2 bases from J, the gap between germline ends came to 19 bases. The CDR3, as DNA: TGTGCCAGTAGTTTGACCCTCCAGGGGGGCGCCTACAATGAGCAGTTCTTC. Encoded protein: CASSLTLQGGAYNEQFF.

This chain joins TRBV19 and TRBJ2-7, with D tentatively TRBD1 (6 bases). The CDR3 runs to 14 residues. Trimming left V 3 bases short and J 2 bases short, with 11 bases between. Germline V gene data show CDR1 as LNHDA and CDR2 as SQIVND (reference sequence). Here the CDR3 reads CASSIWDTTYEQYF. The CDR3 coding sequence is TGTGCCAGTAGTATCTGGGACACAACCTACGAGCAGTACTTC.